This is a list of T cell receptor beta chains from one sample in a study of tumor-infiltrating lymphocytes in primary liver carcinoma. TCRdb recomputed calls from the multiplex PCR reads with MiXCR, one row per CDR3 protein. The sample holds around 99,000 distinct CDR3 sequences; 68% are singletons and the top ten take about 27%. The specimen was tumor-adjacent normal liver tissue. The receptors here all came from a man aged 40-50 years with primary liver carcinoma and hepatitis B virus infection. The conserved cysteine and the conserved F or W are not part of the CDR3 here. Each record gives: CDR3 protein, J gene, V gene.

ASSRRANNSPLH | TRBJ1-6 | TRBV11-1
ASSFGRDRVGTGGLF | TRBJ2-2 | TRBV11-2
ASSREGLITGELF | TRBJ2-2 | TRBV4-1
ASTRAQTKNVQY | TRBJ2-4 | TRBV12-3/TRBV12-4
ASTFYQEEGKLF | TRBJ1-4 | TRBV11-2
ATSRTREGGETQY | TRBJ2-5 | TRBV24-1
VSSYTSGANFLI | TRBJ2-6 | TRBV6-2/TRBV6-3
TSSLTLTGRGETQY | TRBJ2-5 | TRBV7-8
ASSLVGLSENTDTQC | TRBJ2-3 | TRBV7-9
ASSLGGGNYHNEQF | TRBJ2-1 | TRBV11-2
TSSQDSESSYEQY | TRBJ2-7 | TRBV4-1
ANANTSPYEQY | TRBJ2-7 | TRBV6-1
SMEGTSVSGGTDTQY | TRBJ2-3 | TRBV29-1
TSSSRRGTTNSPLH | TRBJ1-6 | TRBV11-2
AYSPPDAGSYEKLF | TRBJ1-4 | TRBV12-3/TRBV12-4
ASSYGAGRETQY | TRBJ2-5 | TRBV5-1
ASSLRFNYGTYVQY | TRBJ2-7 | TRBV11-1
ASTQGTQPQH | TRBJ1-5 | TRBV6-1
SVSGSGYEQY | TRBJ2-7 | TRBV29-1
ASSRTSDGNTGELF | TRBJ2-2 | TRBV19
ASSKKGVADNEQF | TRBJ2-1 | TRBV7-8
ASSPPGQGTYEQY | TRBJ2-7 | TRBV28
VSSDPTGPGGDEQF | TRBJ2-1 | TRBV11-2
SVAGISNTGELF | TRBJ2-2 | TRBV29-1
ASSFDRSGNGQY | TRBJ2-7 | TRBV12-3/TRBV12-4
ASSVVGDAPPF | TRBJ1-1 | TRBV9
ASSPGTSSADTQC | TRBJ2-3 | TRBV6-2/TRBV6-3
ASNLEVGAEQF | TRBJ2-1 | TRBV11-2
NLENTDTQY | TRBJ2-3 | TRBV29-1
ASSLTDGNGETQY | TRBJ2-5 | TRBV7-8
ASSISMEEDAQY | TRBJ2-3 | TRBV7-9
ASSLAGGLGNEQF | TRBJ2-1 | TRBV7-9
ASSAREGDTYVQY | TRBJ2-7 | TRBV11-1
ASSWGLCSSADTQY | TRBJ2-3 | TRBV28
SALSSGSSYEQY | TRBJ2-7 | TRBV29-1
SVTPGTSGNEETQH | TRBJ2-5 | TRBV29-1
VSSFLWSEQF | TRBJ2-1 | TRBV12-3/TRBV12-4
NVRHVNTGELF | TRBJ2-2 | TRBV29-1
ASSRQARYGYT | TRBJ1-2 | TRBV12-3/TRBV12-4
ASRDGPNKKLF | TRBJ1-4 | TRBV5-1
ASSLGAGNGQF | TRBJ2-1 | TRBV7-9
ASSLKGTAEKLF | TRBJ1-4 | TRBV5-6
ANSLDRAEDTQY | TRBJ2-5 | TRBV12-3/TRBV12-4
ASSIGGSRGNEQF | TRBJ2-1 | TRBV19
ASSSFDRSEQY | TRBJ2-7 | TRBV7-9
SAWDRGSTGELL | TRBJ2-2 | TRBV20-1
PSSSCGRMYQETQY | TRBJ2-5 | TRBV11-2
ASTFLSGKYNEQL | TRBJ2-1 | TRBV28
ASSLKTALYNEQF | TRBJ2-1 | TRBV11-1
TSSLTSGRGNEQF | TRBJ2-1 | TRBV11-2
TSKSTSTGVYGYT | TRBJ1-2 | TRBV6-5
ASSHGQGIGEQF | TRBJ2-1 | TRBV13
ASNSGLADLQESQY | TRBJ2-5 | TRBV7-9
ATRATYEQY | TRBJ2-7 | TRBV25-1
GVDRVAGGPGEQF | TRBJ2-1 | TRBV29-1
AWCSGRGRETQY | TRBJ2-5 | TRBV30
ASSLGAVEQH | TRBJ2-7 | TRBV12-3/TRBV12-4
ASSLITSRGADPPYEQY | TRBJ2-7 | TRBV11-2
ASSLGLAYNEQF | TRBJ2-1 | TRBV12-3/TRBV12-4